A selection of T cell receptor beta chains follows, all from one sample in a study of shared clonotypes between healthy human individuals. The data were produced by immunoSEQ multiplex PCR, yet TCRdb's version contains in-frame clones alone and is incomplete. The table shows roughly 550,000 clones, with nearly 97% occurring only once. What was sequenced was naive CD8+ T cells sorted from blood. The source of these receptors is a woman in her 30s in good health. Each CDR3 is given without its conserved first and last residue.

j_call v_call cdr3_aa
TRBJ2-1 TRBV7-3 ASSLHGGSRDNEQF
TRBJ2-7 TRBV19 ASSILDTSEQY
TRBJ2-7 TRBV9 ASSVGDSVGYEQY
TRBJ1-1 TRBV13 ASSLGQMNTEAF
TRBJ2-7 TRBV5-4 ASSQRGTYEQY
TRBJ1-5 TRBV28 ASSGQGAGQPQH
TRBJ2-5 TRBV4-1 ASSHQIAGVVETQY
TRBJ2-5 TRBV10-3 AISEQGRKETQY
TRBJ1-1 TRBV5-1 ASSLDPGRLNTEAF
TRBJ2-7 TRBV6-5 ASTHEGYSYEQY
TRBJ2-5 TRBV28 ASSSTWTISDEQETQY
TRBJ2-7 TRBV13 ASSLGGKGYEQY
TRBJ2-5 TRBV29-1 SVVGLYQETQY